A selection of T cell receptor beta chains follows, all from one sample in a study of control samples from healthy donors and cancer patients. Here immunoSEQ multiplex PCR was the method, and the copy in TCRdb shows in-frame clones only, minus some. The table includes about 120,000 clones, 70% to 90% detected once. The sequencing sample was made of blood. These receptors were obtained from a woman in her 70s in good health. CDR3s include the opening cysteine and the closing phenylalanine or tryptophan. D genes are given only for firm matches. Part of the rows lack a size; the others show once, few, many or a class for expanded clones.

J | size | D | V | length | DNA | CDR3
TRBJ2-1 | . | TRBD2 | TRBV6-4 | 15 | TGTGCCAGCAGCCGACTAGCGGGGTCCAACAATGAGCAGTTCTTC | CASSRLAGSNNEQFF
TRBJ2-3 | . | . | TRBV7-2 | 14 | TGTGCCAGCAGCTTCGACGGCCACACAGATACGCAGTATTTT | CASSFDGHTDTQYF
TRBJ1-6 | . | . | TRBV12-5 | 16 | TGTGCTAGTGGTTTCTACAGGACGGGTTATAATTCACCCCTCCACTTT | CASGFYRTGYNSPLHF
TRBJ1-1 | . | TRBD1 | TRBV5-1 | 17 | TGCGCCAGCAGCTTGGGACCCTTCAGGGGGCTTAACACTGAAGCTTTCTTT | CASSLGPFRGLNTEAFF
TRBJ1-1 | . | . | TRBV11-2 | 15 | TGTGCCAGCAGCTTTCGGGGAGATCAGAACACTGAAGCTTTCTTT | CASSFRGDQNTEAFF
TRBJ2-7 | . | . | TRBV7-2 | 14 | TGTGCCAGCAGCTCGGCAAGGGGCCCCTACGAGCAGTACTTC | CASSSARGPYEQYF
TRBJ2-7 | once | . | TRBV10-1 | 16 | TGCGCCAGCAGTGCCAGAACAGGGTCCAGCTCCTACGAGCAGTACTTC | CASSARTGSSSYEQYF
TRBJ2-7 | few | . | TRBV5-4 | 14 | TGTGCCAGCAGCTTGCGACGGAACTCCTACGAGCAGTACTTC | CASSLRRNSYEQYF
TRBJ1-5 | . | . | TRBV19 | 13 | TGTGCCAGTAGAGGGACTTTCAATCAGCCCCAGCATTTT | CASRGTFNQPQHF
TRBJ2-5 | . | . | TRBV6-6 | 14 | TGTGCCAGCAGTTACTCGGAGGGGGGGGTGGCCCAGTACTTC | CASSYSEGGVAQYF
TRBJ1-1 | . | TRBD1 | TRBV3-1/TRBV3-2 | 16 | TGTGCCAGCAGCCAGGGAGGACAGGGTGCGAACACTGAAGCTTTCTTT | CASSQGGQGANTEAFF
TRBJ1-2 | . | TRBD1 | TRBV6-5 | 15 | TGTGCCAGCAGGGGAGGACAGGTACTTAACTATGGCTACACCTTC | CASRGGQVLNYGYTF
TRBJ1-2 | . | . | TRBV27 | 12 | TGTGCCAGCAGTTTGAACGGCTATGGCTACACCTTC | CASSLNGYGYTF
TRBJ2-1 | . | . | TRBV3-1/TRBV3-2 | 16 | TGTGCCAGCAGCCAAGATTCAATAGCTAGGAACAATGAGCAGTTCTTC | CASSQDSIARNNEQFF
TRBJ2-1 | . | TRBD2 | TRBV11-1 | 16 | TGTGCCAGCAGCTTAGCGAGTACTAGCGGGTACAATGAGCAGTTCTTC | CASSLASTSGYNEQFF
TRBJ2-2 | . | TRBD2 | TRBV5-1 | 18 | TGCGCCAGCAGCTTCGCTGGTAGCGGGACTTTAAACACCGGGGAGCTGTTTTTT | CASSFAGSGTLNTGELFF
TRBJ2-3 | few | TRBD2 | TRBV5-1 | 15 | TGCGCCAGCACCCAGCGGGGGGGCGGAGCAGATACGCAGTATTTT | CASTQRGGGADTQYF
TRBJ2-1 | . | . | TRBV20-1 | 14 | TGCAGTGCTAGTATGGCCAGGACCTACAATGAGCAGTTCTTC | CSASMARTYNEQFF
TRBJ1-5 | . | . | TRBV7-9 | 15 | TGTGCCAGCACAACAGGGAAGGAGGGCAATCAGCCCCAGCATTTT | CASTTGKEGNQPQHF
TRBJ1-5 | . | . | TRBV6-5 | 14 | TGTGCCAGCAAGGACGGACTGGGCAATCAGCCCCAGCATTTT | CASKDGLGNQPQHF
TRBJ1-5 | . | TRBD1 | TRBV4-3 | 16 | TGCGCCAGCAGCCAAGATCGGACAGGGAGCAATCAGCCCCAGCATTTT | CASSQDRTGSNQPQHF
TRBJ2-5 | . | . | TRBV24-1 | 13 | TGTGCCACCAGTGACTCCCGTCTTGAGACCCAGTACTTC | CATSDSRLETQYF
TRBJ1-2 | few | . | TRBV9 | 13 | TGTGCCAGCAGCGTAGGAGGACCCTATGGCTACACCTTC | CASSVGGPYGYTF
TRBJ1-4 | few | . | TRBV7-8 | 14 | TGTGCCAGCAGCTTTGGGGGGCAGGGTGAAAAACTGTTTTTT | CASSFGGQGEKLFF
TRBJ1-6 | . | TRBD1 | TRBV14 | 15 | TGTGCCAGCAGCCACCGGGACAGGTCCGCTTCACCCCTCCACTTT | CASSHRDRSASPLHF
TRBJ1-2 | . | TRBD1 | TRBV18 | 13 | TGTGCCAGCTCTCCAGGGGGCGCGGATGGCTACACCTTC | CASSPGGADGYTF